What follows are 29 T cell receptor beta chains derived from one specimen sequenced in a study of CD8 T cells in Susac syndrome. The RNA, roughly 0.5 to 1 ug, was put through reverse transcription using random hexamers. TCRdb re-analysed the immunoSEQ multiplex PCR reads in MiXCR, keeping a single row per CDR3 protein. Of about 300,000 distinct CDR3 sequences listed, approximately 89% were seen once; the top ten hold approximately 0.18%. Input material: CD8+ T cells from PBMCs. The receptors were sampled from a human donor with multiple sclerosis.

This clonotype was counted between two and nine times. V gene TRBV19 combines with J gene TRBJ1-1, with D possibly matching TRBD1 (6 bases). Germline-derived CDR1 and CDR2 are LNHDA and SQIVND (reference sequence). The CDR3 loop spans 14 amino acids. Trimming stripped 3 bases from V and 1 base from J, with 9 bases between. The CDR3, as DNA: TGTGCCAGTAGTATCGCAGGGGCGAACACTGAAGCTTTCTTT. Encoded protein: CASSIAGANTEAFF.

This rearrangement joins TRBV3-1 to TRBJ2-3, with D uncertain. V lost 4 bases, J lost 5 bases, and 16 bases lay in between. Germline V CDR1 and CDR2: LGHDT, YNNKEL (reference sequence). This CDR3 has 15 residues. Here the CDR3 reads CASSPEVPTRDTQYF. The CDR3 DNA reads TGTGCCAGCAGCCCAGAGGTCCCCACCAGAGATACGCAGTATTTT.

The chain carries TRBV4-2 and TRBJ2-3; a weak D match, TRBD2 (5 bases). The V gene's germline CDR1 is LGHNA and CDR2 YNFKEQ. Trimming took 2 bases from V and 11 from J, leaving 14 bases between them. The CDR3 loop spans 13 amino acids. CDR3 amino acids: CASSQLGVGEQYF. The DNA of the CDR3 is TGTGCCAGCAGCCAATTAGGCGTCGGGGAGCAGTATTTT.

This chain joins TRBV28 and TRBJ2-7; TRBD1 is a possible D gene (5 bases). The ends were cut back, 7 bases at V and 1 base at J, with 8 bases in the middle. The CDR3 has 12 residues. Germline V gene data show CDR1 as MDHEN and CDR2 as SYDVKM. CDR3 DNA: TGTGCCAGCATTGACAGTTCCTACGAGCAGTACTTC. It translates to CASIDSSYEQYF. Complete variable domain (other parts from reference TRBV28 and TRBJ2-7): DVKVTQSSRYLVKRTGEKVFLECVQDMDHENMFWYRQDPGLGLRLIYFSYDVKMKEKGDIPEGYSVSREKKERFSLILESASTNQTSMYLCASIDSSYEQYFGPGTRLTVT.

This chain uses TRBV11-2 with TRBJ1-5; a possible D gene is TRBD1 (6 bases). Per the germline V gene, CDR1 is SGHAT and CDR2 is FQNNGV. This CDR3 has 15 residues. V lost 5 bases and J 3 bases, leaving 14 bases between the germline ends. CDR3 nucleotide sequence: TGTGCCAGCAGCCCCAGTGGGGGGCTCAATCAGCCCCAGCATTTT. Its protein is CASSPSGGLNQPQHF.

This clonotype was detected once. CDR3 protein: CASSVASSDTQYF. For the CDR3, the DNA is TGTGCCAGCAGCGTAGCAAGTTCTGATACGCAGTATTTT. J is TRBJ2-3 and V is TRBV9; D is unresolved. CDR3 length: 13 amino acids. Trimming took 0 bases from V and 6 from J, leaving 8 bases between them. Germline V gene sequence: CDR1 SGDLS, CDR2 YYNGEE. Combining the CDR3 with reference TRBV9 and TRBJ2-3 gives the whole variable domain DSGVTQTPKHLITATGQRVTLRCSPRSGDLSVYWYQQSLDQGLQFLIQYYNGEERAKGNILERFSAQQFPDLHSELNLSSLELGDSALYFCASSVASSDTQYFGPGTRLTVL.

This clonotype appeared a few times. The CDR3 DNA is TGTGCCAGCAGCCCCGGGATCACCAATGAGCAGTTCTTC. It encodes CASSPGITNEQFF. This chain uses TRBV7-3 with TRBJ2-1, with D maybe TRBD2 (5 bases). From germline, CDR1 is SGHTA and CDR2 FQGTGA. V was clipped by 5 bases and J by 6 bases, with 11 bases between them. CDR3 length: 13 amino acids.

This chain links TRBV6-2 or TRBV6-3 with TRBJ1-1; no clear D gene. Germline V gene sequence: CDR1 MNHEY, CDR2 SVGEGT. This CDR3 has 16 residues. Trimming left V 0 bases short and J 1 base short, with 12 bases between. The CDR3 nucleotides are TGTGCCAGCAGTTACTCGAAAACGGAAGGGAACACTGAAGCTTTCTTT. Translating it yields CASSYSKTEGNTEAFF.

V usage is TRBV9 and J usage is TRBJ2-7; D possibly corresponds to TRBD2 (6 bases). The CDR3 totals 14 residues. Trimming left V 0 bases short and J 5 bases short, with 12 bases between. CDR1 is SGDLS, CDR2 YYNGEE, per germline. As DNA, the CDR3 is TGTGCCAGCAGCGTAGGTAGCGGCAGTGACGAGCAGTACTTC. This gives the protein CASSVGSGSDEQYF.

The chain joins TRBV4-2 to TRBJ2-2, with 11 bases lining up with TRBD1. The V and J ends lost 4 bases and 4 bases, in that order; junction bases with no gene match: 5. Germline V CDR1 and CDR2: LGHNA, YNFKEQ. This CDR3 has 16 residues. The CDR3 nucleotides are TGTGCCAGCAGCCTAGCCGGGACAGGGGGCACCGGGGAGCTGTTTTTT. Protein: CASSLAGTGGTGELFF.

This clonotype was recorded once. The gene calls are TRBV9 and TRBJ2-1, with 7 positions matching TRBD2. The germline gives CDR1 SGDLS, CDR2 YYNGEE. CDR3 size: 14 residues. V trimming: 5 bases; J trimming: 9 bases; junction bases outside the gene matches: 11. The CDR3 region is CASRGETSWGEQFF. In DNA form, the CDR3 reads TGTGCCAGCAGAGGGGAGACTAGCTGGGGTGAGCAGTTCTTC.

J is TRBJ2-7 and V is TRBV19; D remains ambiguous. The CDR3 totals 13 residues. V was clipped by 3 bases and J by 1 base, with 7 bases between them. Germline CDR1 is LNHDA and CDR2 is SQIVND (reference sequence). Here the CDR3 reads CASSMSQSYEQYF. The CDR3 nucleotides are TGTGCCAGTAGTATGAGTCAGTCCTACGAGCAGTACTTC.

The chain is built from TRBV11-2 and TRBJ1-2, with D tentatively TRBD1 (6 bases). Germline assignment: CDR1 SGHAT and CDR2 FQNNGV. The CDR3 runs 13 residues. Between the trimmed V and J ends, which lost 3 bases and 2 bases, there was a span of 7 bases. CDR3 DNA: TGTGCCAGCAGCTTGGGGACAAACTATGGCTACACCTTC. It translates to CASSLGTNYGYTF.

The rearrangement joins TRBV6-2 or TRBV6-3 to TRBJ2-7, with D possibly being TRBD2 (5 bases). This CDR3 spans 12 amino acids. Trimming took off 9 bases at V and 1 base at J, with 10 bases between the two ends. Germline V CDR1 and CDR2: MNHEY, SVGEGT. CDR3 region: CASKRFSYEQYF. In DNA, the CDR3 is TGTGCCAGTAAGCGGTTTTCCTACGAGCAGTACTTC.

This clonotype came up a few times. The gene calls are TRBV6-1 and TRBJ2-2; D call uncertain. V lost 5 bases, J lost 11 bases, and 12 bases lay in between. Germline assignment: CDR1 MNHNS and CDR2 SASEGT. The CDR3 totals 12 residues. The CDR3 spells CASSNLGPELFF. The CDR3 nucleotides read TGTGCCAGCAGTAACCTAGGACCTGAGCTGTTTTTT.

This chain links TRBV5-5 with TRBJ2-1; 11 positions agree with TRBD1. Germline CDR1 is SGHKS and CDR2 is YYEKEE (reference sequence). The V gene end was trimmed by 4 bases and the J gene end by 8 bases; junction bases not matched to a gene: 8. The CDR3 has 15 amino acids. DNA for the CDR3: TGTGCCAGCAGCAGCCCAGGGACAGGGGGGGATGAGCAGTTCTTC. It yields the protein CASSSPGTGGDEQFF.

V gene TRBV19 combines with J gene TRBJ2-6; possible D gene TRBD2, 6 bases. The CDR3 is 19 amino acids. CDR1 and CDR2 from the germline V gene are LNHDA and SQIVND (reference sequence). V lost 7 bases and J lost 0, with 22 bases in between. Here the CDR3 DNA reads TGTGCCAGTATCCAATTCCGTGGAGGGGTCGGCTCTGGGGCCAACGTCCTGACTTTC. It specifies CASIQFRGGVGSGANVLTF.

Worth noting for this clonotype: An end of the junction differs from the germline gene, which may be a read error. The V call is TRBV5-6, the J call TRBJ1-4; 8 bases agree with TRBD1. This CDR3 is 14 amino acids long. Germline loops: CDR1 SGHDT, CDR2 YYEEEE. The CDR3 spells CASSLETGGEKLLF. The CDR3 DNA reads as TGTGCCAGCAGCTTGGAAACAGGGGGGGAAAAACTGCTTTTT.

The V and J genes are TRBV4-3 and TRBJ1-2; D might be TRBD1 (5 bases). Germline CDR1 reads LGHNA; CDR2 reads YSLEER. The V gene lost 0 bases and the J gene lost 4 bases, with 21 bases spanning the gap. The CDR3 runs to 18 residues. This CDR3 is CASSQESSGAERSYGYTF. DNA for the CDR3: TGCGCCAGCAGCCAAGAGTCTTCTGGGGCCGAACGCTCCTATGGCTACACCTTC.

V gene TRBV29-1 combines with J gene TRBJ2-1, with a tentative D call TRBD1 (6 bases). The CDR3 has 16 residues. V was pared by 4 bases and J by 4 bases, with 20 bases between. Germline assignment: CDR1 SQVTM and CDR2 ANQGSEA. This CDR3 reads CSVVVAGDVLYNEQFF. The CDR3 DNA follows: TGCAGCGTTGTGGTGGCAGGGGATGTTTTATACAATGAGCAGTTCTTC.

The chain carries TRBV19 and TRBJ1-1; a possible D gene is TRBD1 (6 bases). This CDR3 region has 14 residues. Looked up from germline, CDR1 is LNHDA and CDR2 is SQIVND (reference sequence). V was clipped by 5 bases and J by 0 bases, with 10 bases between them. CDR3 in DNA: TGTGCCAGTAGTGCAACAGGGATGAACACTGAAGCTTTCTTT. It specifies CASSATGMNTEAFF.

The gene calls are TRBV5-6 and TRBJ1-1; perhaps TRBD1 as D (5 bases). V lost 0 bases and J lost 0, with 12 bases in between. The CDR3 consists of 16 residues. Germline V gives CDR1 SGHDT, CDR2 YYEEEE. CDR3 sequence: CASSLVGGVLNTEAFF. The CDR3, as DNA: TGTGCCAGCAGCTTGGTGGGGGGAGTACTGAACACTGAAGCTTTCTTT.

The V and J genes are TRBV7-9 and TRBJ2-7; no clear D. In germline, CDR1 is SEHNR, CDR2 FQNEAQ (reference sequence). This CDR3 is 14 amino acids long. Trimming left V 0 bases short and J 2 bases short, with 8 bases between. The CDR3 reads CASSLANTPYEQYF. In DNA, the CDR3 is TGTGCCAGCAGCTTAGCCAACACGCCCTACGAGCAGTACTTC.

This clonotype appeared a few times. The chain combines TRBV6-1 with TRBJ1-1; D ambiguous. The CDR3 consists of 16 residues. Germline-derived CDR1 and CDR2 are MNHNS and SASEGT. The V end was cut by 7 bases, the J end by 0 bases, with 18 bases between. The CDR3 sequence is CASIPVPQLMNTEAFF. Here the CDR3 DNA reads TGTGCCAGCATCCCGGTCCCACAGCTCATGAACACTGAAGCTTTCTTT.

The J gene is TRBJ2-1, the V gene TRBV5-6; D perhaps matches TRBD2 (6 bases). This CDR3 has 15 amino acids. Trimming removed 2 bases from V and 8 bases from J, with 17 bases in between. Germline-derived CDR1 and CDR2 are SGHDT and YYEEEE. Here the CDR3 DNA reads TGTGCCAGCAGCTTCTCCGACGGAGGGTTGGATGAGCAGTTCTTC. Translating gives CASSFSDGGLDEQFF.

The rearrangement uses TRBV9 and TRBJ2-3; D is uncertain. Deletions cut 0 bases from V and 5 bases from J, with 1 base between. Germline V lookup: CDR1 SGDLS, CDR2 YYNGEE. The CDR3 has 11 residues. The CDR3 sequence is CASSVEDTQYF. The CDR3 nucleotides read TGTGCCAGCAGCGTAGAAGATACGCAGTATTTT.

This clonotype has a single count. This chain joins TRBV30 and TRBJ1-1; possibly TRBD1 for D (5 bases). With 3 bases removed from V and 3 bases from J, the gap between germline ends came to 17 bases. Germline V gives CDR1 GTSNPN, CDR2 SVGIG (reference sequence). This CDR3 has 15 amino acids. The CDR3 sequence is CAWSQVEGLDTEAFF. The CDR3 DNA reads TGTGCCTGGAGCCAGGTCGAGGGGTTGGACACTGAAGCTTTCTTT.

The genes are TRBV2 and TRBJ1-2; D call uncertain. CDR1 SNHLY and CDR2 FYNNEI come from the germline V gene. The CDR3 is 14 amino acids. Between the trimmed V and J ends, which lost 1 base and 0 bases, there was a span of 6 bases. In nucleotides, the CDR3 is TGTGCCAGCAGTGAAGGTACATCTAACTATGGCTACACCTTC. This translates into CASSEGTSNYGYTF.

The count of this clonotype is one. The chain carries TRBV2 and TRBJ2-7, with D possibly being TRBD2 (5 bases). The length of the CDR3 is 16 residues. V was cut by 4 bases and J by 3 bases, with 19 bases left in between. Germline V lookup: CDR1 SNHLY, CDR2 FYNNEI. CDR3 protein: CASSGVSAASSYEQYF. DNA for the CDR3: TGTGCCAGCAGTGGAGTGTCAGCGGCCAGCAGCTACGAGCAGTACTTC.